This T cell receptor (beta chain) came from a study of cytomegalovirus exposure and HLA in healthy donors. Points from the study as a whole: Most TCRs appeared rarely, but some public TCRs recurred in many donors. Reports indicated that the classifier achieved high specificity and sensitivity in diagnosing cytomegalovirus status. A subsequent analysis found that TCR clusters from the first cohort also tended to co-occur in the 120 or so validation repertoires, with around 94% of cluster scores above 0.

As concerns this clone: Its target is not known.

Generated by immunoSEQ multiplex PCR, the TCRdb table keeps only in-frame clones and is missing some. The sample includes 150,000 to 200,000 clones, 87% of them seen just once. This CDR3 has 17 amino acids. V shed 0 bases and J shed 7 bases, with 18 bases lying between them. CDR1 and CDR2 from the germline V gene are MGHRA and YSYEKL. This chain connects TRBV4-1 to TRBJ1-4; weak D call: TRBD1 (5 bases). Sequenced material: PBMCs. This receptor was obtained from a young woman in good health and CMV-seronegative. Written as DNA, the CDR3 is TGCGCCAGCAGCCAAGATCCGGGGGGGTCGGTTGCTGAAAAACTGTTTTTT. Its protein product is CASSQDPGGSVAEKLFF.